The 30 T cell receptor beta chains reported below all come from one sample, sequenced in a study of T-cell reconstitution after alpha-beta-depleted transplantation in children. During its preparation, the TCRbeta library received unique molecular identifiers. TCRdb re-called the PCR reads through MiXCR, storing one row per CDR3 protein. The data show over 70,000 distinct CDR3 sequences, roughly 8% seen once. This material consisted of PBMCs from the stem cell graft donor, taken from the stem cell graft. The receptors were sampled from a human donor who donated a stem cell graft to a child with congenital amegakaryocytic thrombocytopenia.

This clonotype was recorded at least ten times. This chain links TRBV12-3 or TRBV12-4 with TRBJ2-2; D is unclear. The CDR3 loop spans 15 amino acids. V lost 3 bases and J lost 3, with 11 bases in between. The CDR3 here is CASSFAGIDTGELFF. The CDR3 DNA reads as TGTGCCAGCAGTTTTGCAGGCATTGACACCGGGGAGCTGTTTTTT.

Many counts were recorded for this clonotype. V is TRBV3-1 and J is TRBJ2-5, with 10 bases aligning to TRBD1. Germline V gene lookup returns CDR1 LGHDT and CDR2 YNNKEL (reference sequence). V shed 5 bases, J shed 2 bases, and the junction held 5 bases outside the gene matches. The CDR3 totals 15 residues. The CDR3: CASSTWTGGQETQYF. The DNA of the CDR3 is TGTGCCAGCAGCACTTGGACAGGGGGGCAAGAGACCCAGTACTTC.

This clonotype was seen repeatedly, ten times or more. This chain joins TRBV12-3 or TRBV12-4 and TRBJ2-1; a weak D match, TRBD2 (6 bases). Trimming removed 5 bases from V and 14 bases from J, with 16 bases in between. This CDR3 is 12 amino acids long. This chain's CDR3 is CASSQAGQPEFF. The CDR3 region has the DNA TGTGCCAGCAGTCAAGCGGGCCAACCCGAGTTCTTC.

This clonotype was observed at least ten times. The chain is built from TRBV7-2 and TRBJ2-1; TRBD1 agrees at 7 bases. CDR1 SGHTA and CDR2 FQGNSA come from the germline V gene. The V segment lost 3 bases and the J segment 7 bases; nucleotides outside the gene matches: 18. This CDR3 region has 18 residues. The CDR3 DNA sequence: TGTGCCAGCAGCTTTAGGGGAATACAGGGGCCTTGGACTAATGAGCAGTTCTTC. Translated, it gives CASSFRGIQGPWTNEQFF.

Many counts were recorded for this clonotype. The chain combines TRBV5-1 with TRBJ1-1, with D uncertain. Germline assignment: CDR1 SGHRS and CDR2 YFSETQ. The CDR3 length is 13 residues. V shed 0 bases and J shed 7 bases, with 10 bases lying between them. The CDR3 DNA follows: TGCGCCAGCAGCTTGGAAGGTATACTTGAAGCTTTCTTT. Translation gives CASSLEGILEAFF.

This clonotype was detected a few times. The chain employs TRBV7-9 and TRBJ1-1; no definite D call. The germline V gene encodes CDR1 SEHNR and CDR2 FQNEAQ (reference sequence). V gave up 0 bases and J gave up 1 base, with 6 bases separating them. This CDR3 has 14 amino acids. The CDR3 sequence: CASSLASRNTEAFF. CDR3 bases: TGTGCCAGCAGCTTAGCTTCCAGGAACACTGAAGCTTTCTTT.

This clonotype has a count of ten or more. This chain joins TRBV3-1 and TRBJ2-1; D gene ambiguous. Per the germline V gene, CDR1 is LGHDT and CDR2 is YNNKEL (reference sequence). V lost 1 base and J lost 14, with 12 bases in between. The CDR3 extends over 12 amino acids. The CDR3 loop is CASSQGAPWKFF. CDR3 bases: TGTGCCAGCAGCCAAGGAGCACCGTGGAAGTTCTTC.

This clonotype has a count of ten or more. The rearrangement uses TRBV3-1 and TRBJ1-4, with D maybe TRBD1 (6 bases). The CDR3 has 15 amino acids. The germline CDR1 and CDR2 sequences are LGHDT and YNNKEL (reference sequence). V lost 6 bases and J lost 5, with 16 bases in between. The CDR3 sequence: CASSPIPGQNEKLFF. In nucleotides, the CDR3 is TGTGCCAGCAGTCCTATACCAGGACAGAATGAAAAACTGTTTTTT.

This clonotype was picked up many times. V and J are TRBV12-3 or TRBV12-4 and TRBJ2-1; 12 positions agree with TRBD2. Unmatched junction bases numbered 2, after V lost 10 bases and J lost 4 bases. CDR3 length: 13 amino acids. CDR3 sequence reads: CATGLAGYNEQFF. In DNA, the CDR3 is TGTGCCACCGGACTAGCGGGGTACAATGAGCAGTTCTTC.

This clonotype appeared many times. This rearrangement joins TRBV7-2 to TRBJ2-1; no clear D gene. The CDR3 has 15 residues. The germline gives CDR1 SGHTA, CDR2 FQGNSA. Trimming removed 5 bases from V and 2 bases from J, with 13 bases in between. The CDR3 DNA sequence: TGTGCCAGCAGCCTCAGGAGCGATACCTACAATGAGCAGTTCTTC. Protein sequence: CASSLRSDTYNEQFF.

The CDR3 spells CASSYFRDRGDGYYGYTF. The CDR3 region has the DNA TGTGCCAGCAGTTACTTTCGGGACAGGGGGGATGGCTACTATGGCTACACCTTC. The V call is TRBV6-5, the J call TRBJ1-2; TRBD1 matches 11 bases. The CDR3 extends over 18 amino acids. J lost 3 bases, V lost 1 base, and 10 bases had no gene match. Germline V gene sequence: CDR1 MNHEY, CDR2 SVGAGI.

In its sample, this clonotype was seen many times. This chain joins TRBV5-1 and TRBJ2-6; no reliable D call. V lost 4 bases and J 0 bases, leaving 11 bases between the germline ends. Germline loops: CDR1 SGHRS, CDR2 YFSETQ. The CDR3 consists of 16 residues. CDR3 protein: CASSTTISSGANVLTF. CDR3 in DNA: TGCGCCAGCAGCACAACGATCTCCTCTGGGGCCAACGTCCTGACTTTC.

In this sample, this clonotype turned up many times. The chain recombines TRBV20-1 with TRBJ2-3; D gene ambiguous. CDR3 size: 14 residues. Trimming shortened V by 3 bases and J by 3 bases, and 13 bases separated the two germline ends. Looked up from germline, CDR1 is DFQATT and CDR2 is SNEGSKA (reference sequence). The CDR3 nucleotides are TGCAGTGCTAGTCCCGTAGCCTATACAGATACGCAGTATTTT. This gives the protein CSASPVAYTDTQYF.

This clonotype was counted many times. The chain is built from TRBV29-1 and TRBJ2-1; 10 bases are shared with TRBD2. The ends lost 5 bases at V and 4 bases at J; junction bases unmatched: 5. Germline CDR1 SQVTM, CDR2 ANQGSEA. The CDR3 spans 14 residues. DNA for the CDR3: TGCAGCGTTCGTTCTAGCGGGAGATACAATGAGCAGTTCTTC. This sequence encodes CSVRSSGRYNEQFF.

This clonotype has only a few counts. J is TRBJ2-7 and V is TRBV19; TRBD2 matches 11 bases. Trimming took 5 bases from V and 0 from J; bases not matched to a gene: 9. The CDR3 is made up of 17 amino acids. Germline CDR1 is LNHDA and CDR2 is SQIVND (reference sequence). CDR3 coding DNA: TGTGCCAGTAGTCCGGGACTAGCGGAATTCAACTCCTACGAGCAGTACTTC. It yields the protein CASSPGLAEFNSYEQYF.

There are many counts of this clonotype. This chain connects TRBV19 to TRBJ2-2; D possibly matches TRBD1 or TRBD2 (6 bases each). The CDR3 is made up of 15 amino acids. The ends were cut back, 3 bases at V and 5 bases at J, with 13 bases in the middle. Germline-derived CDR1 and CDR2 are LNHDA and SQIVND (reference sequence). The CDR3 DNA is TGTGCCAGTAGTATCGAGGGGGGAAAAACCGGGGAGCTGTTTTTT. It yields the protein CASSIEGGKTGELFF.

This clonotype has at least ten counts. V is TRBV7-2 and J is TRBJ2-3; possibly TRBD1 for D (6 bases). Germline CDR1 and CDR2: SGHTA and FQGNSA. The CDR3 consists of 14 residues. Trimming left V 8 bases short and J 2 bases short, with 14 bases between. CDR3 DNA: TGTGCCAGCCACCTCGGACAGAACACAGATACGCAGTATTTT. This translates into CASHLGQNTDTQYF.

This clonotype was picked up many times. The V and J genes are TRBV6-2 or TRBV6-3 and TRBJ2-2; D ambiguous. CDR1 and CDR2 from the germline V gene are MNHEY and SVGEGT. Trimming removed 3 bases at V and 7 bases at J, with 3 bases between. This CDR3 contains 11 residues. The DNA of the CDR3 is TGTGCCAGCAGTTATTTCGGGGAGCTGTTTTTT. Translated: CASSYFGELFF.

In its sample, this clonotype was seen many times. V usage is TRBV12-3 or TRBV12-4 and J usage is TRBJ2-2; D call uncertain. Trimming pared 10 bases from V and 5 bases from J, leaving 11 bases between. The CDR3 totals 12 residues. In DNA form, the CDR3 reads TGTGCCACCAACTCCCCTACCGGGGAGCTGTTTTTT. Translation: CATNSPTGELFF.

This clonotype was counted ten times or more. This chain uses TRBV3-1 with TRBJ2-2; 7 bases match TRBD2. Germline V gene lookup returns CDR1 LGHDT and CDR2 YNNKEL (reference sequence). CDR3 length: 16 amino acids. J was trimmed by 2 bases and V by 4 bases; bases with no gene match: 7. The CDR3 loop is CASSPRLASNTGELFF. For the CDR3, the DNA is TGTGCCAGCAGCCCCCGACTAGCATCTAACACCGGGGAGCTGTTTTTT.

This clonotype was seen at least ten times. V is TRBV20-1 and J is TRBJ2-7, with 8 bases fitting TRBD1. V trimming: 6 bases; J trimming: 1 base; junction bases outside the gene matches: 5. Germline V gene data show CDR1 as DFQATT and CDR2 as SNEGSKA (reference sequence). The CDR3 loop spans 13 amino acids. The CDR3 region has the DNA TGCAGTGCCAGAAGGACAGGGTCCTACGAGCAGTACTTC. Translated, it gives CSARRTGSYEQYF.

The table lists this clonotype with many counts. The J gene is TRBJ1-3, the V gene TRBV15; no firm D call. This CDR3 spans 17 amino acids. CDR1 is LNHNV and CDR2 is YYDKDF in the germline V gene (reference sequence). V lost 0 bases to trimming and J lost 0 bases, with 12 bases between them. This CDR3 is CATSRDLYSLSGNTIYF. Written as DNA, the CDR3 is TGTGCCACCAGCAGAGATCTTTACAGCCTCTCTGGAAACACCATATATTTT.

This clonotype was picked up a small number of times. This chain uses TRBV11-2 with TRBJ2-1; weak D call: TRBD2 (6 bases). Trimming stripped 0 bases from V and 7 bases from J, with 13 bases between. The CDR3 is 15 amino acids. The germline V gene has CDR1 SGHAT and CDR2 FQNNGV. The CDR3 DNA follows: TGTGCCAGCAGCTTAGAACTAGAACGGGGGAATGAGCAGTTCTTC. This codes for CASSLELERGNEQFF.

This clonotype was seen ten or more times. The genes are TRBV5-1 and TRBJ2-7, with TRBD2 identical over 14 bases. V was pared by 2 bases and J by 4 bases, with 8 bases of the junction left unmatched. Germline CDR1 SGHRS, CDR2 YFSETQ. This CDR3 is 17 amino acids long. The CDR3 here is CASSFGTSGGLPYEQYF. Written as DNA, the CDR3 is TGCGCCAGCAGCTTCGGGACTAGCGGGGGACTTCCATACGAGCAGTACTTC. Drawing the rest from reference TRBV5-1 and TRBJ2-7, the complete variable domain is KAGVTQTPRYLIKTRGQQVTLSCSPISGHRSVSWYQQTPGQGLQFLFEYFSETQRNKGNFPGRFSGRQFSNSRSEMNVSTLELGDSALYLCASSFGTSGGLPYEQYFGPGTRLTVT.

This clonotype was counted ten times or more. The gene calls are TRBV5-8 and TRBJ2-1; tentatively, D is TRBD1 (6 bases). V shed 4 bases and J shed 4 bases, with 9 bases lying between them. The CDR3 contains 13 residues. Germline CDR1 SGHTS, CDR2 YDEGEE. This chain's CDR3 is CASSVTGYNEQFF. The CDR3 DNA reads TGTGCCAGCAGCGTTACAGGGTACAATGAGCAGTTCTTC.

The chain couples TRBV6-5 to TRBJ2-1; tentatively, D is TRBD2 (6 bases). Germline CDR1 MNHEY, CDR2 SVGAGI. This CDR3 comprises 17 residues. Trimming took 8 bases from V and 0 from J, leaving 20 bases between them. CDR3 DNA sequence: TGTGCCAGCTCCGACCCCGGTTCGGGGGACTCCTACAATGAGCAGTTCTTC. This sequence encodes CASSDPGSGDSYNEQFF.

This clonotype has just a few counts. The chain has TRBV20-1 and TRBJ2-7, with D perhaps TRBD1 (6 bases). The CDR3 contains 11 residues. V lost 2 bases and J lost 7, with 9 bases in between. Germline CDR1 reads DFQATT; CDR2 reads SNEGSKA (reference sequence). CDR3: CSARHREEQYF. In DNA, the CDR3 is TGCAGTGCTAGACACAGGGAAGAGCAGTACTTC.

Ten or more counts support this clonotype. The chain has TRBV5-1 and TRBJ2-3; D gene unclear. The germline gives CDR1 SGHRS, CDR2 YFSETQ. The CDR3 spans 15 residues. Trimming cost V 0 bases and J 0 bases, with 8 bases left between them. CDR3 DNA sequence: TGCGCCAGCAGCTTGGCCCGACTGAGCACAGATACGCAGTATTTT. Its protein product is CASSLARLSTDTQYF.

The V gene is TRBV7-6, the J gene TRBJ2-1, with TRBD2 identical over 10 bases. The CDR3 runs 17 residues. Germline assignment: CDR1 SGHVS and CDR2 FNYEAQ. With V trimmed by 5 bases and J by 4 bases, 11 bases remained unmatched. The CDR3 sequence is CASSPSRVAGGYNEQFF. The CDR3 nucleotides read TGTGCCAGCAGCCCCTCCCGGGTAGCGGGGGGATACAATGAGCAGTTCTTC.

This clonotype was counted many times. V gene TRBV4-2 combines with J gene TRBJ2-2, with D possibly matching TRBD2 (5 bases). The length of the CDR3 is 15 residues. Germline-derived CDR1 and CDR2 are LGHNA and YNFKEQ. V shed 4 bases and J shed 2 bases, with 11 bases lying between them. As DNA, the CDR3 is TGTGCCAGCAGCCCCAAACTAGTAAACACCGGGGAGCTGTTTTTT. Encoded protein: CASSPKLVNTGELFF.